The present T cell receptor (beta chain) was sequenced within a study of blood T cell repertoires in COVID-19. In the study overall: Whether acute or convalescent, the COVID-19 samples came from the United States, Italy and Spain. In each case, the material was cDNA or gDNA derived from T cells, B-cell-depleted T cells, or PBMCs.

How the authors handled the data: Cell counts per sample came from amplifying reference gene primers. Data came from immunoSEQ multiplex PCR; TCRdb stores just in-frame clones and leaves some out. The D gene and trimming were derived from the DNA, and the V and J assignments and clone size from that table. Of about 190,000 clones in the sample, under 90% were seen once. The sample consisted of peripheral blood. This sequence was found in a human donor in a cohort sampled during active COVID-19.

CDR3 protein: CASSPPGFRSTDTQYF. CDR3 sequence (DNA): TGTGCCAGCTCACCACCCGGTTTCCGAAGCACAGATACGCAGTATTTT. The chain couples TRBV18 to TRBJ2-3; no reliable D call. The germline V and J ends were trimmed by 0 bases and 0 bases, with 10 bases remaining between them. The CDR3 contains 16 residues. Per the germline V gene, CDR1 is KGHSH and CDR2 is LQKENI.